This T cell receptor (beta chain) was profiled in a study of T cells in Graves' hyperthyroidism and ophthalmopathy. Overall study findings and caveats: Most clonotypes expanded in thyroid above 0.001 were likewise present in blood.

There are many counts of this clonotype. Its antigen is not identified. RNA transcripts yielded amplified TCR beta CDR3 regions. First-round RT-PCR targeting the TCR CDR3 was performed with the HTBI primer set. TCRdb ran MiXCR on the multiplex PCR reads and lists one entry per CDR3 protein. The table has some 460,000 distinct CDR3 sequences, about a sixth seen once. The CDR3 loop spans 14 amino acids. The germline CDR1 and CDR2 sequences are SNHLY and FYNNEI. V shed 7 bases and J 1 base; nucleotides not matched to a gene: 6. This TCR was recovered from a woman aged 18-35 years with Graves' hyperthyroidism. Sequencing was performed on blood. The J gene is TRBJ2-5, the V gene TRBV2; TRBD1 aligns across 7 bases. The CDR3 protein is CASTLRTGQETQYF. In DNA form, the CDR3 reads TGTGCCAGCACCCTTCGGACAGGCCAAGAGACCCAGTACTTC.